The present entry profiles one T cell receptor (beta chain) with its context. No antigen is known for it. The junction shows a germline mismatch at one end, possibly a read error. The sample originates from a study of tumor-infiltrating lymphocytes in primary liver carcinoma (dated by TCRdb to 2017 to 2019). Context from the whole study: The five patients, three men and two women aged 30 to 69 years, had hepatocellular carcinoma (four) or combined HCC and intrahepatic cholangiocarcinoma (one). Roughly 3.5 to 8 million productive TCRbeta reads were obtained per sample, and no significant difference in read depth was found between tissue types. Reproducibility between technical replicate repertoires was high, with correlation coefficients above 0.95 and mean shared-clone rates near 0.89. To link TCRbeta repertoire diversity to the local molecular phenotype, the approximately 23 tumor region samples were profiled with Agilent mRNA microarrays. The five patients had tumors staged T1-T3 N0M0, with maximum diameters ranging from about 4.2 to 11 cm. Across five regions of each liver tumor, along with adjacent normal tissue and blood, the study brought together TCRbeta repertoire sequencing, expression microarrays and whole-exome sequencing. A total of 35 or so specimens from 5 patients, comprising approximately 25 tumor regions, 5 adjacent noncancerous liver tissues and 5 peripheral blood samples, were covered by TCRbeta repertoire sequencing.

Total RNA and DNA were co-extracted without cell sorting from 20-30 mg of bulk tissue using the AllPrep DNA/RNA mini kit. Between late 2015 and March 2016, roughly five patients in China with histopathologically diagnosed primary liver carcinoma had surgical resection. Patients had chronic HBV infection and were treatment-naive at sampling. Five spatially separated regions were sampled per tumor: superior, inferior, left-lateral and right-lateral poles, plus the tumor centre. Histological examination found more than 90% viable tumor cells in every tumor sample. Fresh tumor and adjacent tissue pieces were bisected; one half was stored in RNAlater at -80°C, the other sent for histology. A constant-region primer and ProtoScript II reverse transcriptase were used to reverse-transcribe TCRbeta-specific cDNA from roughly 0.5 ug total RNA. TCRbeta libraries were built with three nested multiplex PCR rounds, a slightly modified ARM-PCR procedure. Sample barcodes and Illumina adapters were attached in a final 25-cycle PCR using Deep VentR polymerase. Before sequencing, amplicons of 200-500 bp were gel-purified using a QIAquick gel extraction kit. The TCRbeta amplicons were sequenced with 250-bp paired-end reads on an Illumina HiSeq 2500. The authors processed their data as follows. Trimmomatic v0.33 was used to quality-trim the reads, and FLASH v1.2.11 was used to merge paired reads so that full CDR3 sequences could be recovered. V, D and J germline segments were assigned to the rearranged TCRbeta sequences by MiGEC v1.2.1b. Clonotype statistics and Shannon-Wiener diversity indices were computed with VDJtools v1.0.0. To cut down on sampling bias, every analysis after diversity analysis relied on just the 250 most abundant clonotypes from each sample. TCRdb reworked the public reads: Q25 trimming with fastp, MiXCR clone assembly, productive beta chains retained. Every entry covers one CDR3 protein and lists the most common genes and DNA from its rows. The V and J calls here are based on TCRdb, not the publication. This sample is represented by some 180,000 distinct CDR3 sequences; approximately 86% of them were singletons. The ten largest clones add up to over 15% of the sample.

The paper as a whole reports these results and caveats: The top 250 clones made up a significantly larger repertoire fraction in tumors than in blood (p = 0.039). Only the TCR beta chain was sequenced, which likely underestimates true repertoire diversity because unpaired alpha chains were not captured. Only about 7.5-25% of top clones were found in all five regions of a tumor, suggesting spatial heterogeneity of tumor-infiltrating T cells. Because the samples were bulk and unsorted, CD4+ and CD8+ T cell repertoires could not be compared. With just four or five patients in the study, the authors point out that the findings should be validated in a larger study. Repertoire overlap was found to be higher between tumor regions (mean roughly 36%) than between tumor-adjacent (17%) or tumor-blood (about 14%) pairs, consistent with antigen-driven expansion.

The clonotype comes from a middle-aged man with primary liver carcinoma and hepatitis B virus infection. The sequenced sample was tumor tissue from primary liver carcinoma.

The nucleotides are TGCAGCGTCTCTCAGTGCAGTGCTGAGGCTTTCTTT. This is translated as CSVSQCSAEAFF. In this chain, TRBV29-1 is recombined with TRBJ1-1, with no confident D gene call. The germline V gene gives CDR1 as SQVTM and CDR2 as ANQGSEA. The CDR3 runs 12 residues from the cysteine to the phenylalanine. Of the read, only the CDR3 DNA is kept; its 36 bases are in frame from base 1.